This TCR beta chain was captured by sequencing in a study of T-cell memory formation after mild COVID-19. TCRdb reanalysed the 5' RACE reads using MiXCR and keeps one entry per CDR3 protein. This sample yields approximately 570,000 distinct CDR3 sequences, of which 18% are seen a single time; more than 10% belongs to the top ten. The ends lost 3 bases at V and 7 bases at J; junction bases unmatched: 2. The CDR3 runs to 14 residues. This chain joins TRBV12-3 or TRBV12-4 and TRBJ1-6, with 8 bases fitting TRBD1. What was sequenced was PBMCs or a T cell subset sorted from them (not recorded which). This receptor was identified in an adult woman who had mild COVID-19 (a few samples of this study predate the infection). Cell type and time point are not known. Written as DNA, the CDR3 is TGTGCCAGCAGTTTGAACAGGGGGAATTCACCCCTCCACTTT. This sequence encodes CASSLNRGNSPLHF.